Below are 8 T cell receptor beta chains sequenced from a single sample in a study of blood T cell repertoires in COVID-19. TCRdb keeps only in-frame clones here, not all; method: immunoSEQ multiplex PCR. The data show approximately 290,000 clones, 70% to 90% seen once. The sequenced material came from peripheral blood. The receptors come from a woman aged 60-70 years with acute or convalescent COVID-19.

The V and J genes are TRBV27 and TRBJ2-1; 10 bases map to TRBD2. This CDR3 is built from 18 residues. CDR1 and CDR2 from the germline V gene are MNHEY and SMNVEV (reference sequence). J lost 5 bases, V lost 2 bases, and 12 bases had no gene match. The CDR3 is CASSLRPRLAGAHNEQFF. CDR3 DNA sequence: TGTGCCAGCAGTTTAAGACCCCGGCTAGCGGGAGCCCACAATGAGCAGTTCTTC.

This chain connects TRBV6-5 to TRBJ2-1, with TRBD2 matching over 9 bases. With 9 bases clipped from V and 6 bases from J, the junction kept 9 bases outside the gene matches. In germline, CDR1 is MNHEY, CDR2 SVGAGI. The CDR3 runs 14 residues. CDR3 amino acids: CASRRGLAGNEQFF. CDR3 DNA sequence: TGTGCCAGTCGCCGGGGACTAGCAGGCAATGAGCAGTTCTTC.

Only one count was recorded for this clone. V and J are TRBV2 and TRBJ2-7; perhaps TRBD1 as D (6 bases). Trimming shortened V by 3 bases and J by 6 bases, and 24 bases separated the two germline ends. This CDR3 contains 17 residues. Germline values: CDR1 SNHLY, CDR2 FYNNEI. The CDR3 DNA reads as TGTGCCAGCAGTGACAGAGTGGCAGGGGCTACGAGTTTCGAGCAGTACTTC. It yields the protein CASSDRVAGATSFEQYF.

This chain joins TRBV19 and TRBJ2-2; D is possibly TRBD1 (7 bases). This CDR3 is 14 amino acids long. Germline V gene sequence: CDR1 LNHDA, CDR2 SQIVND (reference sequence). Trimming took off 8 bases at V and 1 base at J, with 11 bases between the two ends. This CDR3 reads CASVQGGNTGELFF. The CDR3 DNA follows: TGTGCCAGTGTTCAGGGGGGGAACACCGGGGAGCTGTTTTTT.

This clone was picked up one time. V gene TRBV13 combines with J gene TRBJ1-2; a weak D match, TRBD1 (6 bases). This CDR3 has 13 residues. The V and J ends lost 7 bases and 6 bases respectively, with 15 bases between them. CDR1 and CDR2 (germline): PRHDT, FYEKMQ (reference sequence). The CDR3 DNA sequence: TGTGCCAGCACCGTTAGGGGGAACCATGGCTACACCTTC. Translated: CASTVRGNHGYTF.

This chain connects TRBV27 to TRBJ1-2; D is unresolved. Germline CDR1 is MNHEY and CDR2 is SMNVEV (reference sequence). The CDR3 is 14 amino acids. V lost 7 bases and J 2 bases, leaving 14 bases between the germline ends. CDR3 region: CASMGEGINYGYTF. DNA for the CDR3: TGTGCCAGCATGGGAGAGGGTATAAACTATGGCTACACCTTC.

The chain combines TRBV15 with TRBJ2-5, with D perhaps TRBD1 (5 bases). Deletions cut 1 base from V and 0 bases from J, with 12 bases between. CDR1 and CDR2 (germline): LNHNV, YYDKDF (reference sequence). The CDR3 has 16 residues. The chain's CDR3 is CATSRGRGANQETQYF. The CDR3 DNA follows: TGTGCCACCAGCAGAGGTAGGGGTGCAAACCAAGAGACCCAGTACTTC.

The chain recombines TRBV21-1 with TRBJ2-3; the D call in the table, TRBD1, was not verified against the DNA. TRBV21-1 is a known pseudogene. The CDR3 sequence is 17 residues long. In nucleotides, the CDR3 is TGTGCCAGCAGCTCAAGGGGTTATTCCCATCGCACAGATACGCAGTATTTT. Residues: CASSSRGYSHRTDTQYF.